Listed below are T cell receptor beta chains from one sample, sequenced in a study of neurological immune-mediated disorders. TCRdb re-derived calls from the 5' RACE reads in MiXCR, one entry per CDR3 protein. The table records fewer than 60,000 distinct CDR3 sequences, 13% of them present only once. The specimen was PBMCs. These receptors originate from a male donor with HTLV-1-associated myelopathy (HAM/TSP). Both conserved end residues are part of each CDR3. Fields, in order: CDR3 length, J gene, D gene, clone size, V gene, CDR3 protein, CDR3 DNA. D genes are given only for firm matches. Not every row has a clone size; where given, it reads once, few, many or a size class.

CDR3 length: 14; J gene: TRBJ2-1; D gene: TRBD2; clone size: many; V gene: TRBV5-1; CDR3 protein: CASSLGAGAGEQFF; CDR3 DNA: TGCGCCAGCAGCTTGGGAGCGGGGGCGGGTGAGCAGTTCTTC
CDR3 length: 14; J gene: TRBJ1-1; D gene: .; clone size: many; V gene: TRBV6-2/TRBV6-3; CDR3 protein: CASRPGVKGTEAFF; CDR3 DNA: TGTGCCAGCAGACCCGGGGTGAAGGGCACTGAAGCTTTCTTT
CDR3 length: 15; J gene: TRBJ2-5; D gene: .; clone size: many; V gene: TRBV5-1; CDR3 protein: CASSLGSGSEETQYF; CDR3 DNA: TGCGCCAGCAGCTTGGGGTCGGGTTCGGAAGAGACCCAGTACTTC
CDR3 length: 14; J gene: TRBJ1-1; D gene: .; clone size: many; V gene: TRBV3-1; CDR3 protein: CASSQGIQGTEAFF; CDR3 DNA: TGTGCCAGCAGCCAAGGGATTCAGGGAACCGAAGCTTTCTTT
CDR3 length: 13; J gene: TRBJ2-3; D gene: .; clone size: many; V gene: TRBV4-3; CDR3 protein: CASSKIYPDTQYF; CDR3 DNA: TGCGCCAGCAGCAAAATTTATCCAGATACGCAGTATTTT
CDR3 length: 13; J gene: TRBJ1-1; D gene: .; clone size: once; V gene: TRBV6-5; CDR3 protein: CASRFQPNTEAFF; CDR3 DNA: TGTGCCAGCAGATTTCAGCCTAACACTGAAGCTTTCTTT
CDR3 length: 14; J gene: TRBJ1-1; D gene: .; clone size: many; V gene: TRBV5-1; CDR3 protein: CASSYRDSYTEAFF; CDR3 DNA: TGCGCCAGCAGCTACAGGGACTCCTACACTGAAGCTTTCTTT
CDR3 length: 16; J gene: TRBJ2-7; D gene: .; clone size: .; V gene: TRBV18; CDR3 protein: CASSLNLLASSYEQYF; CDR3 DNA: TGTGCCAGCTCCCTCAACTTACTAGCTAGCTCCTACGAGCAGTACTTC
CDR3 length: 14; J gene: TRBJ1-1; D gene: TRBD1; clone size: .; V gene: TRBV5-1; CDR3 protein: CASSLRRGDTEAFF; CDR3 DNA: TGCGCCAGCAGCTTGCGCAGGGGGGACACTGAAGCTTTCTTT
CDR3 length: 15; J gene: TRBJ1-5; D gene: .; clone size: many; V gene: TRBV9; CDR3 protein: CASSVGLFGNQPQHF; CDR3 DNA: TGTGCCAGCAGCGTAGGACTCTTTGGCAATCAGCCCCAGCATTTT
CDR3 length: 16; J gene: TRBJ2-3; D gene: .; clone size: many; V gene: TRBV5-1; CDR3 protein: CASSLVAGEVTDTQYF; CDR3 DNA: TGCGCCAGCAGCTTGGTCGCAGGGGAAGTCACAGATACGCAGTATTTT
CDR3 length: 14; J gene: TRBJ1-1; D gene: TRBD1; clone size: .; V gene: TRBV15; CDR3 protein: CASSWDRVNTEALF; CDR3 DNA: TGTGCCTCCAGCTGGGACAGGGTGAACACTGAAGCTTTATTT
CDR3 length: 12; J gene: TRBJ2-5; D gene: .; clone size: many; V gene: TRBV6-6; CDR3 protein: CASSYTQETQYF; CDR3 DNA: TGTGCCAGCAGTTACACCCAAGAGACCCAGTACTTC
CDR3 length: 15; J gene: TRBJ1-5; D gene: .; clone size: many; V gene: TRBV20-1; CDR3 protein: CSAGVVIGGNQPQHF; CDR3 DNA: TGCAGTGCTGGGGTAGTAATAGGCGGCAATCAGCCCCAGCATTTT
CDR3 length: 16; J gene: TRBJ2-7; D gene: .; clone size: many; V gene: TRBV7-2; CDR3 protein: CASSPTGVSFSYEQYF; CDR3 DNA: TGTGCCAGCAGCCCGACAGGAGTCTCTTTCTCCTACGAGCAGTACTTC
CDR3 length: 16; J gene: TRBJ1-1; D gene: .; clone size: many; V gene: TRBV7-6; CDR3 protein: CASSLVPAGVNTEAFF; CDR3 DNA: TGTGCCAGCAGCTTAGTACCGGCGGGGGTGAACACTGAAGCTTTCTTT
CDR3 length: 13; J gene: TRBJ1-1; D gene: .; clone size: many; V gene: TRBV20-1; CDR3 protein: CSARDQRDTEAFF; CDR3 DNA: TGCAGTGCTAGAGATCAAAGGGACACTGAAGCTTTCTTT
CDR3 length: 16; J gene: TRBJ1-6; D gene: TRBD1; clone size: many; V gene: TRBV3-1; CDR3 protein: CASSPTGTGGNSPLHF; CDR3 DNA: TGTGCCAGCAGCCCGACAGGGACTGGGGGTAATTCACCCCTCCACTTT
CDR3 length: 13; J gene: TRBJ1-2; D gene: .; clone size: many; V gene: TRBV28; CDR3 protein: CASTIGDSYGYTF; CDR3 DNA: TGTGCCAGCACAATTGGGGACTCCTATGGCTACACCTTC
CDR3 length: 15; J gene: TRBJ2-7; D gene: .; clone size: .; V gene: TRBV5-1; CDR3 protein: CASSPQGSSSYEQYF; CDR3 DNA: TGCGCCAGCAGCCCCCAGGGGTCCAGCTCCTACGAGCAGTACTTC
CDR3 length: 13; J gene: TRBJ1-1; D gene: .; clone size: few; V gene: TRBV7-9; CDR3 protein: CASSPDRISEAFF; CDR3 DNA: TGTGCCAGCAGCCCGGACAGAATCTCTGAAGCTTTCTTT
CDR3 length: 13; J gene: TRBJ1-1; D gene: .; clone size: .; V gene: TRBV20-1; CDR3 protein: CSARIQGSTEAFF; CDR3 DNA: TGCAGTGCCAGAATACAGGGTTCCACTGAAGCTTTCTTT
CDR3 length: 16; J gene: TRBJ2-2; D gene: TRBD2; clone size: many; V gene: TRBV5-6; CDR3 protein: CASSRGLASDTGELFF; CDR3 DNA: TGTGCCAGCAGCCGGGGACTAGCGAGCGACACCGGGGAGCTGTTTTTT
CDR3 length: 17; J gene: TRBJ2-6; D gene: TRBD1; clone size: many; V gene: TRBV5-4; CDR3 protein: CASSVRDRGAGANVLTF; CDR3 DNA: TGTGCCAGCAGCGTACGGGACAGGGGGGCTGGGGCCAACGTCCTGACTTTC
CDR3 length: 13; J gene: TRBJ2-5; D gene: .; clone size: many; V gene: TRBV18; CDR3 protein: CASSMTGQETQYF; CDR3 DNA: TGTGCCAGCTCAATGACAGGTCAAGAGACCCAGTACTTC
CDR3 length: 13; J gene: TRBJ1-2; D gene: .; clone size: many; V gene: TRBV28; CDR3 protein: CASIGRRNYGYTF; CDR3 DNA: TGTGCCAGCATTGGACGGCGAAACTATGGCTACACCTTC
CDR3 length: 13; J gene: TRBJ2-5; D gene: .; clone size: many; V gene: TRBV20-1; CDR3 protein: CSAQSGGPGTQYF; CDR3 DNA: TGCAGTGCGCAATCAGGGGGGCCCGGGACCCAGTACTTC
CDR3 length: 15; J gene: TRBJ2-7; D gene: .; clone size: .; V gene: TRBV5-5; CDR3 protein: CASSLGGDLSPEQYF; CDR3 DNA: TGTGCCAGCAGCTTGGGTGGGGATTTAAGTCCCGAGCAGTACTTC